This TCR beta chain appears in the sequencing data of a study of liver allograft versus peripheral blood T cells. Overall study: T cell receptor repertoires in transplanted livers were compared with those in recipients' peripheral blood.

This clonotype was seen more than once but under ten times. TCRdb reprocessed the reads with MiXCR, giving one entry per CDR3 protein. The repertoire holds fewer than 15,000 distinct CDR3 sequences, with 15% to 20% as singletons. This sequence was found in a human patient who had a liver transplant. Some T cells may be supplied by the graft donor.

CDR3 sequence reads: CASSFGAGSAFF. CDR3 DNA sequence: TGTGCCAGCAGTTTTGGGGCAGGGTCGGCTTTCTTT. The chain recombines TRBV28 with TRBJ1-1; possibly TRBD1 for D (5 bases). CDR3 length equals 12 residues. V was cut by 3 bases and J by 11 bases, with 13 bases left in between. Germline V gene lookup returns CDR1 MDHEN and CDR2 SYDVKM.